What follows are 18 T cell receptor beta chains derived from one specimen sequenced in a study of tumor-infiltrating lymphocytes in primary liver carcinoma. Using a constant-region primer together with ProtoScript II reverse transcriptase, TCR beta cDNA was made from approximately 500 ng of total RNA. ARM-PCR was slightly modified, and three nested multiplex PCR rounds with it gave rise to the TCR beta libraries. The study ran its first two PCR rounds for roughly 11 cycles each, using TRBV1-TRBV30 forward primers and a C-beta reverse primer. TCRdb independently ran MiXCR on the multiplex PCR reads; one entry per CDR3 protein. The repertoire has about 120,000 distinct CDR3 sequences, about 59% of them found once; the top ten carry approximately 9.7%. The tissue used was unsorted bulk material of roughly 17-31 mg. RNA and DNA were co-extracted from it with the AllPrep DNA/RNA mini kit. Sequencing was done on a sample of liver tumor tissue from sampling region 1. The subset here: tumor region T1, superior pole. These receptors all stem from a woman aged 60-70 years with primary liver carcinoma and hepatitis B virus infection.

The V call is TRBV11-3, the J call TRBJ2-3; no clear D gene. The CDR3 is 13 residues long. Germline V lookup: CDR1 SGHNT, CDR2 YENEEA. Trimming pared 5 bases from V and 5 bases from J, leaving 11 bases between. CDR3 DNA: TGTGCCAGCAGCCTAGGCCCCATAGATACGCAGTATTTT. Amino acid sequence: CASSLGPIDTQYF. Using reference TRBV11-3 and TRBJ2-3 for the parts outside the CDR3, the full variable domain is EAGVVQSPRYKIIEKKQPVAFWCNPISGHNTLYWYLQNLGQGPELLIRYENEEAVDDSQLPKDRFSAERLKGVDSTLKIQPAELGDSAVYLCASSLGPIDTQYFGPGTRLTVL.

To note about this clonotype: With a much larger clone just one base away, this may be a read error. The chain combines TRBV10-3 with TRBJ1-4; D unresolved. Germline V CDR1 and CDR2: ENHRY, SYGVKD. There are 13 residues in the CDR3. The CDR3 here is CAIRETTNDKLFF. CDR3 nucleotides: TGTGCCATCAGAGAAACAACTAATGATAAACTGTTTTTT.

This clonotype was recorded at least ten times. The V gene is TRBV7-9, the J gene TRBJ2-5; 9 bases map to TRBD2. J was trimmed by 2 bases and V by 5 bases; bases with no gene match: 3. Germline CDR1 SEHNR, CDR2 FQNEAQ (reference sequence). CDR3 length: 14 amino acids. The CDR3 here is CASSVSGRQETQYF. The CDR3 nucleotides are TGTGCCAGCAGCGTAAGCGGGAGGCAAGAGACCCAGTACTTC.

The chain is built from TRBV11-3 and TRBJ1-2; unclear D gene. Trimming pared 5 bases from V and 8 bases from J, leaving 21 bases between. From germline, CDR1 is SGHNT and CDR2 YENEEA. The CDR3 sequence is 15 residues long. CDR3 nucleotides: TGTGCCAGCAGCCCACGACCGGAGAGGCGCTACGGCTACACCTTC. It yields the protein CASSPRPERRYGYTF.

This clonotype was seen repeatedly, ten times or more. CDR3 DNA sequence: TGTGCCAGCAGTTTAGGGAACTATGGCTACACCTTC. Amino acid sequence: CASSLGNYGYTF. The rearrangement uses TRBV28 and TRBJ1-2; D is ambiguous. Deletions cut 2 bases from V and 2 bases from J, with 3 bases between. CDR1 is MDHEN, CDR2 SYDVKM, per germline. This CDR3 is 12 amino acids long.

The chain uses TRBV29-1 and TRBJ1-1; D is uncertain. The CDR3 runs 11 residues. The germline V gene encodes CDR1 SQVTM and CDR2 ANQGSEA. CDR3 in amino acids: CCLSREVEAFF. The CDR3 bases are TGCTGCCTCAGCCGGGAGGTTGAAGCTTTCTTT.

Of note for this clonotype: A much larger clone differs by one base, so this may be a read error. The gene calls are TRBV5-5 and TRBJ1-2, with TRBD1 identical over 10 bases. J gave up 9 bases and V 0 bases, and 5 bases lay outside the gene matches. CDR1 is SGHKS and CDR2 is YYEKEE in the germline V gene (reference sequence). The CDR3 contains 14 residues. The CDR3 sequence is CASSLDGTGDCYTF. CDR3 coding DNA: TGTGCCAGCAGCTTGGATGGGACAGGGGATTGCTACACCTTC.

In the case of this clonotype: An end of the junction does not agree with germline; a read error may underlie this. The chain carries TRBV11-2 and TRBJ1-1, with D hard to call. The germline V gene has CDR1 SGHAT and CDR2 FQNNGV. The CDR3 length is 13 residues. The CDR3 nucleotides are TGTGCCAGCAGCTTAGAGGCAGCGGCTGAAGTTTTCTTT. This encodes CASSLEAAAEVFF.

The chain combines TRBV2 with TRBJ2-7; the D gene is possibly TRBD2 (5 bases). In germline, CDR1 is SNHLY, CDR2 FYNNEI. The germline V and J ends were trimmed by 2 bases and 6 bases, with 14 bases remaining between them. This CDR3 is built from 14 residues. CDR3 coding DNA: TGTGCCAGCAGTGAAAGAAGCTTCCGGGGCGAGCAGTACTTC. The encoded protein is CASSERSFRGEQYF.

To note about this clonotype: The CDR3 does not close with the conserved phenylalanine or tryptophan, likely indicating a read error. This chain joins TRBV28 and TRBJ2-3; 7 bases are a match to TRBD1. Germline-derived CDR1 and CDR2 are MDHEN and SYDVKM. CDR3 length: 14 amino acids. CDR3 bases: TGTGCCAGCAGTTTACTACAGGGGACAGATGCGCAGTATTTG. It translates to CASSLLQGTDAQYL.

This clonotype showed up just a few times. This may be a read error: a much more frequent sequence differs by one nucleotide. V usage is TRBV4-2 and J usage is TRBJ2-2; the D is unclear. Looked up from germline, CDR1 is LGHNA and CDR2 is YNFKEQ. The CDR3 has 14 amino acids. DNA for the CDR3: TGTGTCAGCAGCCAAGATCTGGACACCGGGGAGCTGTTTTTT. It translates to CVSSQDLDTGELFF.

Remarks on this clonotype: A much more abundant neighbour one base away suggests this may be a read error. J is TRBJ2-7 and V is TRBV6-1; 10 bases match TRBD1. Losses at the gene ends were 7 bases for V and 3 bases for J; bases not matched to a gene: 6. The germline CDR1 and CDR2 sequences are MNHNS and SASEGT. This CDR3 comprises 14 residues. CDR3 sequence: CASNEDRGFYEQYF. CDR3 DNA: TGTGCCAGCAATGAGGACAGGGGGTTCTACGAGCAGTACTTC.

Worth noting for this clonotype: Given a much more abundant clone one base away, this may be a read error. This chain links TRBV30 with TRBJ1-5, with D perhaps TRBD1 (6 bases). The length of the CDR3 is 13 residues. The germline CDR1 and CDR2 sequences are GTSNPN and SVGIG (reference sequence). The CDR3 is CACSVQGNQPQHF. CDR3 sequence (DNA): TGTGCCTGTAGTGTTCAGGGGAATCAGCCCCAGCATTTT. Combining the CDR3 with reference TRBV30 and TRBJ1-5 gives the whole variable domain SQTIHQWPATLVQPVGSPLSLECTVEGTSNPNLYWYRQAAGRGLQLLFYSVGIGQISSEVPQNLSASRPQDRQFILSSKKLLLSDSGFYLCACSVQGNQPQHFGDGTRLSIL.

By proportion, this clonotype is large. The V call is TRBV11-1, the J call TRBJ2-1, with D perhaps TRBD1 or TRBD2 (5 bases each). The CDR3 contains 15 residues. The V and J ends lost 1 base and 2 bases respectively, with 9 bases between them. Germline-derived CDR1 and CDR2 are SGHAT and FQDESV (reference sequence). CDR3 nucleotide sequence: TGTGCCAGCAGCTTAGGGGGGACGACCTACAATGAGCAGTTCTTC. Translation gives CASSLGGTTYNEQFF.

For this clonotype: A much larger clone sits a single nucleotide away, making a read error possible. It is likely a read error, because the conserved phenylalanine at the end of the CDR3 is missing. This chain uses TRBV29-1 with TRBJ1-1; D is undetermined. Germline-derived CDR1 and CDR2 are SQVTM and ANQGSEA. V was pared by 7 bases and J by 1 base, with 16 bases between. The CDR3 consists of 14 residues. This chain's CDR3 is CSASWVDKNTEAFL. CDR3 DNA: TGCAGCGCCTCATGGGTAGATAAGAACACTGAAGCTTTCCTT.

This clonotype was seen only a few times. The chain carries TRBV5-6 and TRBJ2-7; TRBD2 aligns across 8 bases. Germline V gene data show CDR1 as SGHDT and CDR2 as YYEEEE. V gave up 4 bases and J gave up 5 bases; unmatched junction bases: 11. This CDR3 is 15 amino acids long. In DNA, the CDR3 is TGTGCCAGCAGCCCCCGCGCGGGGGGTTCTAACGAGCAGTACTTC. It specifies CASSPRAGGSNEQYF.

About this clonotype: A read error may produce the germline difference seen at one junction end. The chain uses TRBV11-2 and TRBJ1-1, with TRBD1 matching over 9 bases. Looked up from germline, CDR1 is SGHAT and CDR2 is FQNNGV. CDR3 length: 15 amino acids. CDR3 loop: CASSPKGQGYTEAFF. In DNA, the CDR3 is TGCGCCAGCAGCCCTAAGGGACAGGGTTACACTGAAGCCTTCTTT.

The V call is TRBV20-1, the J call TRBJ2-5; D unresolved. CDR3 size: 15 residues. Trimming stripped 0 bases from V and 5 bases from J, with 16 bases between. Germline-derived CDR1 and CDR2 are DFQATT and SNEGSKA (reference sequence). The CDR3 DNA is TGCAGTGCTAGAGATATACGCTGGGAATGGGAGACCCAGTACTTC. Protein: CSARDIRWEWETQYF.